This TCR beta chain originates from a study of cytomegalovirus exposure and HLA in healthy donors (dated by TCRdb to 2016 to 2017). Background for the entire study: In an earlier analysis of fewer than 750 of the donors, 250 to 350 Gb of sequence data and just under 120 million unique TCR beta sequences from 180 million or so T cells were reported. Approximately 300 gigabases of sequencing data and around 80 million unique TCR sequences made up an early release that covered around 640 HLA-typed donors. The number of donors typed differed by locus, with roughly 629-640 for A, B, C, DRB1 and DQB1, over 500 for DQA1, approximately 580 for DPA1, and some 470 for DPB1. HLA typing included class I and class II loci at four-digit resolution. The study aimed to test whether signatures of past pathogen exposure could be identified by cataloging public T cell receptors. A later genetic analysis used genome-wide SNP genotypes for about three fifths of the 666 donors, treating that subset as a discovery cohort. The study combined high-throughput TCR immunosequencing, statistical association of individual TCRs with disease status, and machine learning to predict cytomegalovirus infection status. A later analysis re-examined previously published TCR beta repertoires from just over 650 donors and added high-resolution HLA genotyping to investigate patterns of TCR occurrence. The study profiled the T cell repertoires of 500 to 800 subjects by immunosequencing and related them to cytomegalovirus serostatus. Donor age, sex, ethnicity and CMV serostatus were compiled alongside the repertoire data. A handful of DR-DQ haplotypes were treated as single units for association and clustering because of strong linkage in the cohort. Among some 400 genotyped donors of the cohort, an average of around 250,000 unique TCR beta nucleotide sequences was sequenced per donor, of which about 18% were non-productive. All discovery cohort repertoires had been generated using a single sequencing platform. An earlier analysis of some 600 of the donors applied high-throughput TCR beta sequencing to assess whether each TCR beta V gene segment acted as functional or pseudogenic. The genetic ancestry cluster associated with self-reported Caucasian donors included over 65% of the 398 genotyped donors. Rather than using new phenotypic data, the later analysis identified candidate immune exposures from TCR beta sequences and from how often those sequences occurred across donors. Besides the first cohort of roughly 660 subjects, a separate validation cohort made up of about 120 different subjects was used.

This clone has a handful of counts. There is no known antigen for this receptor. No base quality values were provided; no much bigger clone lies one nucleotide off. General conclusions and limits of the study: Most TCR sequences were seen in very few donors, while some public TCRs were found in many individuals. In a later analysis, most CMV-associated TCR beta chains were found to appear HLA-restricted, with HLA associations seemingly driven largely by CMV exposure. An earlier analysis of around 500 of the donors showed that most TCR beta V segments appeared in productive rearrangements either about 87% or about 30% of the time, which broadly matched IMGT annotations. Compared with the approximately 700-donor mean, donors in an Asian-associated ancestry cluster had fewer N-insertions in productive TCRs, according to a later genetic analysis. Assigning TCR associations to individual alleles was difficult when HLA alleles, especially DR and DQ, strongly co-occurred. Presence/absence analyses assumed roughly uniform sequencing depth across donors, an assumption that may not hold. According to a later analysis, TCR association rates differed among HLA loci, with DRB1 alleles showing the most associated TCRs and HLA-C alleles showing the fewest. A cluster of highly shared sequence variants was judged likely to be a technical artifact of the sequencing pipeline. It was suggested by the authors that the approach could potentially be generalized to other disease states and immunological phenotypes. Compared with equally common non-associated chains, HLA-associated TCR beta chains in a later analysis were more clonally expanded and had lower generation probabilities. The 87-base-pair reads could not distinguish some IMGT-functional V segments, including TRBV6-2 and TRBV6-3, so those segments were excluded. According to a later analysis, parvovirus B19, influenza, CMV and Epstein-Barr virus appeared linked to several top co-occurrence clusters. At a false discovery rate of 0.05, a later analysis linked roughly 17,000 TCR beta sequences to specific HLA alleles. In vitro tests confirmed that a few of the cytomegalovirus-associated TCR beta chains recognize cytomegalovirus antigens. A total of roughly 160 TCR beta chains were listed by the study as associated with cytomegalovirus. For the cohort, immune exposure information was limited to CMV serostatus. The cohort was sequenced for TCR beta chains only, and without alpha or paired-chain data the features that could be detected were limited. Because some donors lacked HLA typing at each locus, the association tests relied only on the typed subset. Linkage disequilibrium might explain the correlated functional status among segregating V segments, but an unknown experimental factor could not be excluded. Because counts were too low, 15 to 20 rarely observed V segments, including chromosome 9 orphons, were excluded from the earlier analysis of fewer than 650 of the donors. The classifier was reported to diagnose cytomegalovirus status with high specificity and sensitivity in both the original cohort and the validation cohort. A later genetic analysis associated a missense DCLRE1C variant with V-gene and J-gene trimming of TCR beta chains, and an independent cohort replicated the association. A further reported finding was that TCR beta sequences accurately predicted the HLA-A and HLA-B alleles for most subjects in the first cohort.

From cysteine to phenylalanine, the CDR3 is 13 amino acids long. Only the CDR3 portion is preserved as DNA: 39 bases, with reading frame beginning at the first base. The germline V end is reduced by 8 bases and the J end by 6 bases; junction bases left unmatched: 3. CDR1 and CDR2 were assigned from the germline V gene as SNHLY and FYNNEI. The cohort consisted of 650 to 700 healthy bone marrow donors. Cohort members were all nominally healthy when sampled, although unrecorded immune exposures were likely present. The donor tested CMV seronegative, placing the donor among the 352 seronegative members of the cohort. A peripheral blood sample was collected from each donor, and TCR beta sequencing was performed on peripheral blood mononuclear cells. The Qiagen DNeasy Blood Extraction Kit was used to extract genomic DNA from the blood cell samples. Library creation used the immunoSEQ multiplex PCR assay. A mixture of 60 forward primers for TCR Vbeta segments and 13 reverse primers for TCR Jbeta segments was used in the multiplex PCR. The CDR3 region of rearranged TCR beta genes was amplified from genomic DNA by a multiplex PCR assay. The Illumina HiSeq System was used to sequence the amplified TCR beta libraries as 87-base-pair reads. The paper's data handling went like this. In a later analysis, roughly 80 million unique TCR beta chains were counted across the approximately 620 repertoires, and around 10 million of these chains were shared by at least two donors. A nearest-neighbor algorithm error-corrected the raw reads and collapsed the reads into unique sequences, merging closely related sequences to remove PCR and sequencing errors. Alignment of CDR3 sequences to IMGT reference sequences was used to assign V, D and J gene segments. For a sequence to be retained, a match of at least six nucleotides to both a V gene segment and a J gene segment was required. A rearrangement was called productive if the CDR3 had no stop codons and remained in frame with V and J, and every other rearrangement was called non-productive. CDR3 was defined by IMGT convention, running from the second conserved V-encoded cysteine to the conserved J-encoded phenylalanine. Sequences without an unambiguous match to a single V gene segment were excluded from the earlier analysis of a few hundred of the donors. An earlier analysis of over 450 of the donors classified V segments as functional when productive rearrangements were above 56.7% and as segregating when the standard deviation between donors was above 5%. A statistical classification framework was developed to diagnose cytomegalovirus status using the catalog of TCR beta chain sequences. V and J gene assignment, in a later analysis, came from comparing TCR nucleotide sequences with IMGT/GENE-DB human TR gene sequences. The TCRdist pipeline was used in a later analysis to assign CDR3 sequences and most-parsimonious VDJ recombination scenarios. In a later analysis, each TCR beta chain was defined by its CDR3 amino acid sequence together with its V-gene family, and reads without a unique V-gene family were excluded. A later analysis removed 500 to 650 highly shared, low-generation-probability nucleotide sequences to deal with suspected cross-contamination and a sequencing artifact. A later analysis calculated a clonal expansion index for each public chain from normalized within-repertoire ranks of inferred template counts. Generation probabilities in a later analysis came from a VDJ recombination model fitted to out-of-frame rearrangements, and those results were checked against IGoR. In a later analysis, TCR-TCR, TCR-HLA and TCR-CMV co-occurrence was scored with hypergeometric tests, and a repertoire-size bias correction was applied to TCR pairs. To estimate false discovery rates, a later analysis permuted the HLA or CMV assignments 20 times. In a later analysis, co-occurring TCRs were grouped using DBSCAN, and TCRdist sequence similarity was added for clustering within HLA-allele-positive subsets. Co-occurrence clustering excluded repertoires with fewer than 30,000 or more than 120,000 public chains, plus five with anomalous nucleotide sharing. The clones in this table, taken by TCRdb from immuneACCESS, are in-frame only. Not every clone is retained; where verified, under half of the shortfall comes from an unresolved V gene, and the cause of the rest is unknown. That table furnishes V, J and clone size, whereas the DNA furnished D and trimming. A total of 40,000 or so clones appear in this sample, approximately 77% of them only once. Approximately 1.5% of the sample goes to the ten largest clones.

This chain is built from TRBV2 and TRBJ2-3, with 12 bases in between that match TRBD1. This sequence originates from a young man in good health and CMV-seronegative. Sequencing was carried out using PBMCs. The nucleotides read TGTGCCAGCCGGGACAGGGGGCTGGATACGCAGTATTTT. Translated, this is CASRDRGLDTQYF.